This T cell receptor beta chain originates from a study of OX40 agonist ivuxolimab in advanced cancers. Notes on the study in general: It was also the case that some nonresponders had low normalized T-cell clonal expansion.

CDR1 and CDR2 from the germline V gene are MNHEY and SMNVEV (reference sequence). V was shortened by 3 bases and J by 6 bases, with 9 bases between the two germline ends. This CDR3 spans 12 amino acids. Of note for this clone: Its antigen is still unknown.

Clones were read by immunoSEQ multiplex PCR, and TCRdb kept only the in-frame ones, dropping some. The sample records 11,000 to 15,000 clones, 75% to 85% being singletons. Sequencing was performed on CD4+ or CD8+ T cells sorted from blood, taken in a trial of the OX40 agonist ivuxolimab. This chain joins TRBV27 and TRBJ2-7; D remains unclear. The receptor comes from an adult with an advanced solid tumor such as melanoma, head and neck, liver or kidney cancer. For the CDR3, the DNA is TGTGCCAGCAGTTTGAGCCTCGGCGAGCAGTACTTC. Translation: CASSLSLGEQYF.